This T cell receptor beta chain came from a study of T cell responses to AZD1222 COVID-19 vaccine. Overall study findings and caveats: Only 6 or 7 individuals given AZD1222 were seropositive at baseline. The breadth and depth of Spike-specific TCRs increased once two AZD1222 doses had been given. Most donors were white British and more were female, and clonal diversity was possibly underestimated.

Per the germline V gene, CDR1 is KGHSH and CDR2 is LQKENI. This CDR3 has 15 residues. The germline V and J ends were trimmed by 3 bases and 3 bases, with 12 bases remaining between them. Investigators merged groups given second doses at roughly 4 or roughly 12 weeks. Method: immunoSEQ multiplex PCR; TCRdb's copy keeps in-frame clones and lacks some. The sample lists under 150,000 clones; 85% to 90% were seen once. With respect to this clone: The antigen is undetermined.

This TCR was sampled from an adult who received the AZD1222 COVID-19 vaccine. The sequences come from peripheral blood, collected 28 days after the second AZD1222 dose. This chain joins TRBV18 and TRBJ1-3; perhaps TRBD1 as D (5 bases). The CDR3: CASSPRQNNGNTIYF. The CDR3, as DNA: TGTGCCAGCTCACCCAGACAGAACAATGGAAACACCATATATTTT.